This T cell receptor beta chain was sequenced for a study of blood T cell repertoires in COVID-19. Study context: Samples of COVID-19 (acute and convalescent) were obtained from the United States, Italy and Spain. Nucleic acid was either cDNA or gDNA, and it came from T cells, B-cell-depleted T cells, or PBMCs.

Original handling: Amplification of reference gene primers provided the estimated nucleated cell counts. Generated by immunoSEQ multiplex PCR, the TCRdb table keeps only in-frame clones and is missing some. V and J calls plus clone size are reproduced from that table; the DNA served to infer D and trimming. The table has fewer than 250,000 clones, less than 85% seen once. V lost 4 bases, J lost 2 bases, and 18 bases lay in between. The CDR3 loop spans 17 amino acids. Germline V lookup: CDR1 MGHRA, CDR2 YSYEKL. V and J are TRBV4-1 and TRBJ1-3, with D perhaps matching TRBD1 (6 bases). Source material: peripheral blood. This receptor was taken from a woman aged 45-65 years with acute or convalescent COVID-19. CDR3 in amino acids: CASSPAPRGSAGNTIYF. In nucleotides, the CDR3 is TGCGCCAGCAGCCCAGCCCCCAGGGGCTCCGCTGGAAACACCATATATTTT.